These 17 T cell receptor beta chains share one sample of origin, sequenced in a study of OX40 agonist ivuxolimab in advanced cancers. Sequencing used immunoSEQ multiplex PCR; TCRdb keeps in-frame clones, though not all of them. In the table there are about 75,000 clones, around 83% of which are singletons. Sample: CD4+ or CD8+ T cells sorted from blood, taken in a trial of the OX40 agonist ivuxolimab. The receptors here all came from an adult with an advanced solid tumor such as melanoma, head and neck, liver or kidney cancer.

The chain is built from TRBV21-1 and TRBJ2-7; the table's D gene call, TRBD1, was not cross checked with the DNA. TRBV21-1 is a listed pseudogene. This CDR3 has 14 residues. The CDR3 DNA reads as TGTGCCAGCAGCAAGGGACACCGGGACTACGAGCAGTACTTC. Amino acids: CASSKGHRDYEQYF.

The sample holds one count of this clone. Germline is not matched at one junction end, which may reflect a read error. CDR3: CASSLVAGDEQYF. The CDR3 region has the DNA TGTGCTAGCAGCTTAGTAGCGGGTGACGAGCAGTACTTC. The rearrangement uses TRBV7-7 and TRBJ2-7, with 7 bases that match TRBD2. Looked up from germline, CDR1 is SSHAT and CDR2 is FNYEAQ (reference sequence). This CDR3 contains 13 residues.

The chain recombines TRBV15 with TRBJ1-5; D unclear. V lost 0 bases and J 2 bases, leaving 8 bases between the germline ends. This CDR3 contains 15 residues. In germline, CDR1 is LNHNV, CDR2 YYDKDF (reference sequence). The CDR3 loop is CATSRDPGGNQPQHF. CDR3 nucleotides: TGTGCCACCAGCAGAGATCCTGGGGGCAATCAGCCCCAGCATTTT.

In this sample, this clone turned up a few times. The chain joins TRBV13 to TRBJ1-5; possibly TRBD1 for D (6 bases). CDR3 size: 13 residues. Looked up from germline, CDR1 is PRHDT and CDR2 is FYEKMQ (reference sequence). Trimming cost V 4 bases and J 4 bases, with 8 bases left between them. CDR3 region: CASSSTGNQPQHF. CDR3 DNA: TGTGCCAGCAGCTCTACAGGGAATCAGCCCCAGCATTTT. Looking up the rest from reference TRBV13 and TRBJ1-5 gives the full variable domain: AAGVIQSPRHLIKEKRETATLKCYPIPRHDTVYWYQQGPGQDPQFLISFYEKMQSDKGSIPDRFSAQQFSDYHSELNMSSLELGDSALYFCASSSTGNQPQHFGDGTRLSIL.

This chain joins TRBV13 and TRBJ2-7; 7 nucleotides agree with TRBD1. CDR1 is PRHDT and CDR2 is FYEKMQ in the germline V gene (reference sequence). The CDR3 loop spans 15 amino acids. Trimming removed 5 bases from V and 2 bases from J; junction bases left unmatched: 9. The CDR3 loop is CASSVRQGATYEQYF. In DNA form, the CDR3 reads TGTGCCAGCAGCGTTCGACAGGGAGCGACCTACGAGCAGTACTTC.

In its sample, this clone was seen a few times. The chain joins TRBV6-5 to TRBJ2-2, with TRBD1 matching over 8 bases. Trimming took 4 bases from V and 6 from J; bases not matched to a gene: 7. Germline-derived CDR1 and CDR2 are MNHEY and SVGAGI. This CDR3 is 15 amino acids long. The CDR3 DNA reads as TGTGCCAGCAGTTTGCAGGGGGCTAGAGCCGGGGAGCTGTTTTTT. As protein: CASSLQGARAGELFF.

In nucleotides, the CDR3 is TGTGCCAGCAGTGAAGATCAGGGAAAAGAGACCCAGTACTTC. Its protein product is CASSEDQGKETQYF. The rearrangement uses TRBV6-1 and TRBJ2-5; TRBD1 is a possible D gene (5 bases). Deletions cut 1 base from V and 3 bases from J, with 9 bases between. From germline, CDR1 is MNHNS and CDR2 SASEGT. The CDR3 is 14 residues long.

This clone came up a few times. The chain uses TRBV2 and TRBJ1-2, with D unresolved. CDR1 and CDR2 (germline): SNHLY, FYNNEI. CDR3 length equals 12 residues. Deletions cut 5 bases from V and 8 bases from J, with 12 bases between. The chain's CDR3 is CASSPYLGGYTF. CDR3 coding DNA: TGTGCCAGCAGTCCCTACCTGGGGGGCTACACCTTC. Full variable domain (remainder filled in from reference TRBV2 and TRBJ1-2): EPEVTQTPSHQVTQMGQEVILRCVPISNHLYFYWYRQILGQKVEFLVSFYNNEISEKSEIFDDQFSVERPDGSNFTLKIRSTKLEDSAMYFCASSPYLGGYTFGSGTRLTVV.

The table lists this clone with a few counts. This rearrangement joins TRBV18 to TRBJ1-2; 11 bases are shared with TRBD1. This CDR3 region has 13 residues. The junction had 5 bases not matched to a gene; V was cut back by 6 bases and J by 8 bases. Germline V gene lookup returns CDR1 KGHSH and CDR2 LQKENI. CDR3 bases: TGTGCCAGCTCCCCGGGACAGGGGGGCGGCTACACCTTC. Protein product: CASSPGQGGGYTF.

The chain's CDR3 is CASSRGRLNEKLFF. In nucleotides, the CDR3 is TGTGCCAGTAGCAGGGGGCGACTAAATGAAAAACTGTTTTTT. The V and J genes are TRBV19 and TRBJ1-4; 8 bases line up with TRBD1. J was trimmed by 5 bases and V by 6 bases; bases with no gene match: 5. Germline CDR1 LNHDA, CDR2 SQIVND (reference sequence). The CDR3 contains 14 residues.

This chain connects TRBV6-5 to TRBJ2-1, with 7 bases that match TRBD1. V shed 10 bases, J shed 6 bases, and the junction held 12 bases outside the gene matches. The CDR3 extends over 14 amino acids. Germline lookup yields CDR1 MNHEY and CDR2 SVGAGI. This chain's CDR3 is CATTFGQAGNEQFF. CDR3 nucleotide sequence: TGTGCCACCACCTTCGGACAGGCCGGCAATGAGCAGTTCTTC.

The chain combines TRBV10-2 with TRBJ2-5; TRBD2 agrees at 8 bases. V lost 8 bases to trimming and J lost 2 bases; unmatched junction nucleotides: 7. CDR3 length equals 14 residues. CDR1 and CDR2 (germline): WSHSY, SAAADI. The DNA for the CDR3 is TGCGCCAGCGGGGTAGCGGGAACACAAGAGACCCAGTACTTC. Translating gives CASGVAGTQETQYF.

The chain employs TRBV11-3 and TRBJ2-1; TRBD2 might be the D (6 bases). Germline CDR1 and CDR2: SGHNT and YENEEA. The CDR3 is made up of 15 amino acids. Trimming removed 11 bases at V and 4 bases at J, with 21 bases between. The CDR3 region is CASSPTRESYNEQFF. Written as DNA, the CDR3 is TGTGCCTCCTCCCCAACACGGGAGAGTTACAATGAGCAGTTCTTC.

The chain uses TRBV28 and TRBJ2-6, with no clear D. Trimming took 7 bases from V and 1 from J, leaving 5 bases between them. The CDR3 length is 13 residues. The germline V gene has CDR1 MDHEN and CDR2 SYDVKM. The CDR3 loop is CASTESGANVLTF. CDR3 sequence (DNA): TGTGCCAGCACGGAATCTGGGGCCAACGTCCTGACTTTC.

This clone turned up a few times. The chain carries TRBV29-1 and TRBJ2-3; 8 bases are shared with TRBD2. CDR1 and CDR2 from the germline V gene are SQVTM and ANQGSEA. V was clipped by 0 bases and J by 6 bases; unmatched bases: 11. The CDR3 contains 16 residues. The CDR3 region has the DNA TGCAGCGTTGAAGATCAGGGGAGCGGGAGTTGGGATACGCAGTATTTT. It is translated as CSVEDQGSGSWDTQYF.

This sequence joins TRBV2 and TRBJ2-3; either TRBD1 or TRBD2 may fit D (6 bases each). CDR1 and CDR2 (germline): SNHLY, FYNNEI. This CDR3 is 12 amino acids long. V was trimmed by 3 bases and J by 8 bases, leaving 9 bases between them. The CDR3 spells CASSEGGSTQYF. CDR3 bases: TGTGCCAGCAGTGAGGGGGGCAGTACGCAGTATTTT.

The chain couples TRBV10-2 to TRBJ2-5; 7 bases are a match to TRBD1. The J segment lost 5 bases and the V segment lost 6 bases, leaving 12 bases of the junction unmatched. Germline V gene sequence: CDR1 WSHSY, CDR2 SAAADI. This CDR3 comprises 15 residues. This CDR3 is CASSMTGPWKETQYF. The CDR3 DNA reads as TGCGCCAGCAGCATGACAGGGCCATGGAAGGAGACCCAGTACTTC.